What follows describes a single T cell receptor beta chain. Its antigen is unknown. The germline V gene encodes CDR1 SNHLY and CDR2 FYNNEI. CDR3 length: 14 amino acids. V dropped 8 bases and J dropped 6 bases, with 17 bases sitting between them. This sample was taken from a study of cytomegalovirus exposure and HLA in healthy donors. Study outcomes and limitations: Presence/absence results assume similar sequencing depth per donor, which may not hold.

Researchers ran the PCR with 60 Vbeta and 13 Jbeta primers. Generated by immunoSEQ multiplex PCR, the TCRdb table keeps only in-frame clones and is missing some. The table shows about 110,000 clones, with around 83% occurring only once. V and J are TRBV2 and TRBJ1-5; D might be TRBD1 (6 bases). The source material was PBMCs. The receptor was derived from a young man in good health and CMV-seropositive. The CDR3 is CASEMGGPSQPQHF. In nucleotides, the CDR3 is TGTGCCAGCGAAATGGGGGGGCCCAGTCAGCCCCAGCATTTT.